Below, one TCR beta chain is given with its context. Trimming shortened V by 6 bases and J by 2 bases, and 20 bases separated the two germline ends. CDR1 and CDR2 (germline): KGHSH, LQKENI. The CDR3 runs to 17 residues. The sample originates from a study of OX40 agonist ivuxolimab in advanced cancers. Clones were read by immunoSEQ multiplex PCR, and TCRdb kept only the in-frame ones, dropping some. Found here are fewer than 100,000 clones, roughly four fifths of them singletons; the top ten hold approximately 0.44%. This material consisted of CD4+ or CD8+ T cells sorted from blood, taken in a trial of the OX40 agonist ivuxolimab. The rearrangement uses TRBV18 and TRBJ1-3; unclear D gene. This TCR derives from an adult with an advanced solid tumor such as melanoma, head and neck, liver or kidney cancer. CDR3 residues: CASSSHPGYSPGNTIYF. The CDR3 nucleotides are TGTGCCAGCTCTTCACACCCGGGGTACTCGCCTGGAAACACCATATATTTT.